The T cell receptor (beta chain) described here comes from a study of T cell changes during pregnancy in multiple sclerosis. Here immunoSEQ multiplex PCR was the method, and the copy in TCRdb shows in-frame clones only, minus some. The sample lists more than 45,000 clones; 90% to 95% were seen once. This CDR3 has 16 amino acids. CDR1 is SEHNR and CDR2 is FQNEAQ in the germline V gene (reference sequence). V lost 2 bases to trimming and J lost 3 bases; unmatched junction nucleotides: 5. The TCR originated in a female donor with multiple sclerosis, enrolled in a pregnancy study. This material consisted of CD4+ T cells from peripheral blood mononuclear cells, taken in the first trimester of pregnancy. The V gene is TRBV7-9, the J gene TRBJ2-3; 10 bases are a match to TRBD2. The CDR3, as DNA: TGTGCCAGCAGCTTATTGGGACTAGCGAGAACAGATACGCAGTATTTT. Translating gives CASSLLGLARTDTQYF.